One sample yielded the 16 T cell receptor beta chains listed below, sequenced in a study of spatial heterogeneity in lung cancer. Time point denoted: sample taken at primary tumor resection. No antigen has been assigned to these receptors. TCRdb re-analysed the 5' RACE reads in MiXCR, keeping a single row per CDR3 protein. The data hold about 11,000 distinct CDR3 sequences, with around 5.2% observed a single time. Overall study findings and caveats: Counts of expanded intratumoral alpha and beta TCRs tracked tumor mutation counts.

This sample comprised lung tumor tissue, obtained at surgery. The receptors stem from a male donor with early-stage non-small cell lung cancer.

A note on this clonotype: This beta chain came through as a stray read in a library set up for alpha chains, and its size says little. The V and J genes are TRBV28 and TRBJ2-7, with 9 bases that match TRBD2. Germline-derived CDR1 and CDR2 are MDHEN and SYDVKM. V shed 6 bases, J shed 1 base, and the junction held 7 bases outside the gene matches. This CDR3 is built from 15 residues. The DNA for the CDR3 is TGTGCCAGCAGCTCCCAAGCGGGAGGATCCTACGAGCAGTACTTC. This gives the protein CASSSQAGGSYEQYF.

This clonotype has only a few counts. This beta chain appears as a stray read in a library generated for alpha chains; its size is not informative. The rearrangement joins TRBV24-1 to TRBJ2-4, with 12 bases fitting TRBD2. Trimming cost V 3 bases and J 3 bases; bases outside gene matches: 11. CDR3 length: 19 amino acids. Germline lookup yields CDR1 KGHDR and CDR2 SFDVKD. CDR3 sequence reads: CATSDGGLAGGRDKNIQYF. The DNA of the CDR3 is TGTGCCACCAGTGATGGTGGTCTAGCGGGAGGGCGAGACAAAAACATTCAGTACTTC.

With respect to this clonotype: This beta chain is an unintended read in a library built for alpha chains; its size means little. The chain combines TRBV27 with TRBJ2-7; D is unresolved. Trimming stripped 6 bases from V and 6 bases from J, with 9 bases between. The CDR3 covers 11 residues. Per germline, CDR1 MNHEY and CDR2 SMNVEV (reference sequence). In DNA, the CDR3 is TGTGCCAGCAGCTCCGGGCTCGAGCAGTACTTC. Protein: CASSSGLEQYF.

This clonotype has ten or more counts. The size of this beta chain means little, since it is a stray read in a library made for alpha chains. The rearrangement links TRBV20-1 to TRBJ2-7, with D perhaps matching TRBD2 (6 bases). Germline V gives CDR1 DFQATT, CDR2 SNEGSKA (reference sequence). This CDR3 spans 14 amino acids. The V gene lost 4 bases and the J gene lost 1 base, with 14 bases spanning the gap. This chain's CDR3 is CSANLAAQSYEQYF. DNA of the CDR3: TGCAGTGCTAACTTAGCGGCCCAATCCTACGAGCAGTACTTC.

This clonotype rates as large. As an off-target read in a library built for alpha chains, this beta chain has a frequency of little significance. CDR3 sequence reads: CAIRGGEQETQYF. The DNA for the CDR3 is TGTGCCATCAGAGGGGGGGAACAAGAGACCCAGTACTTC. V is TRBV10-3 and J is TRBJ2-5; possibly TRBD2 for D (7 bases). The CDR3 extends over 13 amino acids. Trimming cost V 6 bases and J 2 bases, with 10 bases left between them. Germline V gene sequence: CDR1 ENHRY, CDR2 SYGVKD.

The table lists this clonotype with many counts. This beta chain is a stray sequence in a library constructed for alpha chains; its clone size is not meaningful. This sequence joins TRBV20-1 and TRBJ1-4, with D unclear. The length of the CDR3 is 14 residues. The ends were cut back, 0 bases at V and 1 base at J, with 6 bases in the middle. Germline V gene lookup returns CDR1 DFQATT and CDR2 SNEGSKA (reference sequence). The CDR3 DNA sequence: TGCAGTGCTAGAGAAGGTAGAACTAATGAAAAACTGTTTTTT. Translated: CSAREGRTNEKLFF.

Regarding this clonotype: This beta chain turned up in a library designed for alpha chains; as an off-target read, its abundance says little. The V gene is TRBV7-8, the J gene TRBJ2-1; 7 bases are a match to TRBD1. The length of the CDR3 is 16 residues. Germline assignment: CDR1 SGHVS and CDR2 FQNEAQ. V trimming: 2 bases; J trimming: 0 bases; junction bases outside the gene matches: 4. The CDR3 region is CASSLRGQSSYNEQFF. In DNA form, the CDR3 reads TGTGCCAGCAGCTTAAGGGGACAGAGCTCCTACAATGAGCAGTTCTTC.

This clonotype was observed many times. This beta chain slipped into a library made for alpha chains as a stray read, so its size is not meaningful. V usage is TRBV28 and J usage is TRBJ1-2; the D gene is possibly TRBD1 (6 bases). Germline V CDR1 and CDR2: MDHEN, SYDVKM. V dropped 6 bases and J dropped 2 bases, with 13 bases sitting between them. This CDR3 is 14 amino acids long. The CDR3 DNA is TGTGCCAGCAGCCTCCAGGGGCGGAACTATGGCTACACCTTC. Its translation: CASSLQGRNYGYTF.

This clonotype has ten or more counts. This beta chain is a stray read from a library made for alpha chains; its abundance is not meaningful. The rearrangement links TRBV7-6 to TRBJ1-6, with D possibly TRBD1 on 6 matching bases. CDR1 and CDR2 from the germline V gene are SGHVS and FNYEAQ. V lost 5 bases to trimming and J lost 7 bases, with 18 bases between them. CDR3 length: 16 residues. In DNA, the CDR3 is TGTGCCAGCAGCACAACTCCTGACAGGAGAAATTCACCCCTCCACTTT. The encoded protein is CASSTTPDRRNSPLHF.

This clonotype showed up many times. Because this beta chain is a stray read in a library intended to capture alpha chains, its abundance should not be given much weight. The V call is TRBV5-1, the J call TRBJ2-4, with D possibly being TRBD2 (5 bases). The CDR3 totals 15 residues. V was trimmed by 2 bases and J by 0 bases, leaving 9 bases between them. Germline CDR1 SGHRS, CDR2 YFSETQ. This chain's CDR3 is CASSFYGEAKNIQYF. The CDR3 DNA follows: TGCGCCAGCAGCTTTTACGGGGAAGCCAAAAACATTCAGTACTTC.

As concerns this clonotype: In a library made to pick up alpha chains, this beta chain is a stray read with a size that means little. The rearrangement links TRBV12-3 or TRBV12-4 to TRBJ2-3, with TRBD2 as a possible D gene (7 bases). Between the trimmed V and J ends, which lost 6 bases and 1 base, there was a span of 17 bases. CDR3 length: 16 amino acids. CDR3: CASSLMSGGGTDTQYF. The DNA of the CDR3 is TGTGCCAGCAGCCTCATGTCGGGGGGCGGCACAGATACGCAGTATTTT.

This clonotype appeared many times. The size of this beta chain means little, since it is a stray read in a library made for alpha chains. The chain carries TRBV5-1 and TRBJ2-7; D unresolved. Germline V gene data show CDR1 as SGHRS and CDR2 as YFSETQ. This CDR3 spans 15 amino acids. With 0 bases removed from V and 7 bases from J, the gap between germline ends came to 17 bases. This CDR3 is CASSLAASLLGEQYF. CDR3 in DNA: TGCGCCAGCAGCTTGGCAGCTTCTCTCTTGGGAGAGCAGTACTTC.

This clonotype was seen ten or more times. This beta chain turned up in a library designed for alpha chains; as an off-target read, its abundance says little. The chain is built from TRBV20-1 and TRBJ2-7, with 8 nucleotides matching TRBD1. V dropped 5 bases and J dropped 2; count of bases not matched to a gene: 8. Per the germline V gene, CDR1 is DFQATT and CDR2 is SNEGSKA (reference sequence). The CDR3 consists of 14 residues. In DNA, the CDR3 is TGCAGTGCTCGAGGACAGGGATCCCCCTACGAGCAGTACTTC. It codes for CSARGQGSPYEQYF.

As to this clonotype: Because this beta chain is a stray read in a library intended to capture alpha chains, its abundance should not be given much weight. The chain is built from TRBV28 and TRBJ2-1; 9 positions match TRBD1. Germline lookup yields CDR1 MDHEN and CDR2 SYDVKM. The V segment lost 6 bases and the J segment 8 bases; nucleotides outside the gene matches: 14. The CDR3 is made up of 16 amino acids. CDR3 in DNA: TGTGCCAGCAGCAGAGCCGGGACAGGGTGGGCTGATGAGCAGTTCTTC. Translation gives CASSRAGTGWADEQFF.

This clonotype was picked up many times. This beta chain came through as a stray read in a library set up for alpha chains, and its size says little. The CDR3 DNA reads as TGTGCCAGCAGTTCCGGGACAGGGGTGAGGGATACGCAGTATTTT. This codes for CASSSGTGVRDTQYF. The chain joins TRBV28 to TRBJ2-3; 10 bases match TRBD1. CDR3 length: 15 residues. Trimming at V came to 4 bases and at J to 6 bases, leaving 7 bases not matched to a gene. From germline, CDR1 is MDHEN and CDR2 SYDVKM.

This clonotype was seen many times. This beta chain came through as a stray read in a library set up for alpha chains, and its size says little. This chain links TRBV6-1 with TRBJ1-5; 7 bases line up with TRBD1. The CDR3 has 13 amino acids. Trimming at V came to 10 bases and at J to 5 bases, leaving 8 bases not matched to a gene. The germline gives CDR1 MNHNS, CDR2 SASEGT. The CDR3: CAISQGTDQPQHF. The CDR3 DNA follows: TGTGCCATCTCACAGGGGACGGATCAGCCCCAGCATTTT.